Listed below are T cell receptor beta chains from one sample, sequenced in a study of identical twins. A single record per CDR3 protein comes from TCRdb applying MiXCR to the 5' RACE reads. The top ten hold under 15% of the sample, which has roughly 720,000 distinct CDR3 sequences, about 20% seen once. The same sample was also studied in work on T cells expressing NK-cell markers.

Sequencing was done on a sample of PBMCs. Receptors were obtained from a woman between 18 and 30 years old in good health. The CDR3 runs from the conserved cysteine through the conserved F or W. A D gene is named only where the DNA matches it firmly. The size of a clone is reported for some rows only, either as once, few or many, or as a class for expanded clones.

d_gene: NA
abundance: once
j_gene: TRBJ2-1
v_gene: TRBV19
CDR3aa: CASSIASGSYNEQFF
CDR3nt: TGTGCCAGTAGTATAGCCTCGGGGTCATACAATGAGCAGTTCTTC

d_gene: TRBD2
abundance: NA
j_gene: TRBJ2-5
v_gene: TRBV24-1
CDR3aa: CATSDTRGGRETQYF
CDR3nt: TGTGCCACCAGTGATACCCGGGGAGGGCGAGAGACCCAGTACTTC

d_gene: TRBD1
abundance: NA
j_gene: TRBJ2-7
v_gene: TRBV27
CDR3aa: CASSPGTGAREQYF
CDR3nt: TGTGCCAGCAGTCCCGGGACAGGGGCCCGCGAGCAGTACTTC

d_gene: TRBD1
abundance: NA
j_gene: TRBJ1-2
v_gene: TRBV5-1
CDR3aa: CASSFVQGAGGYTF
CDR3nt: TGCGCCAGCAGCTTTGTACAGGGGGCTGGGGGCTACACCTTC

d_gene: TRBD1
abundance: NA
j_gene: TRBJ1-2
v_gene: TRBV4-3
CDR3aa: CASSQEPYRGDYTF
CDR3nt: TGCGCCAGCAGCCAAGAGCCTTACAGGGGAGACTACACCTTC

d_gene: NA
abundance: NA
j_gene: TRBJ2-7
v_gene: TRBV6-2/TRBV6-3
CDR3aa: CASSYGGLSTYEQYF
CDR3nt: TGTGCCAGCAGTTACGGGGGGCTATCCACCTACGAGCAGTACTTC

d_gene: NA
abundance: NA
j_gene: TRBJ2-1
v_gene: TRBV29-1
CDR3aa: CSVDLGNPSDEQFF
CDR3nt: TGCAGCGTTGACTTGGGGAACCCGTCCGATGAGCAGTTCTTC

d_gene: NA
abundance: few
j_gene: TRBJ2-7
v_gene: TRBV20-1
CDR3aa: CSARTNWGEQYF
CDR3nt: TGCAGTGCTCGAACCAACTGGGGCGAGCAGTACTTC

d_gene: NA
abundance: NA
j_gene: TRBJ1-2
v_gene: TRBV7-6
CDR3aa: CASSPTQVHGYTF
CDR3nt: TGTGCCAGCAGCCCAACTCAGGTCCATGGCTACACCTTC

d_gene: NA
abundance: many
j_gene: TRBJ1-2
v_gene: TRBV20-1
CDR3aa: CSASLYGYTF
CDR3nt: TGCAGTGCTAGCTTATATGGCTACACCTTC

d_gene: NA
abundance: NA
j_gene: TRBJ2-7
v_gene: TRBV4-2
CDR3aa: CASSAEAGGSYEQYF
CDR3nt: TGTGCCAGCAGCGCCGAGGCCGGGGGAAGTTACGAGCAGTACTTC

d_gene: TRBD2
abundance: NA
j_gene: TRBJ2-5
v_gene: TRBV2
CDR3aa: CASSKIAGTSVSGTQYF
CDR3nt: TGTGCCAGCAGCAAAATTGCGGGGACTAGCGTATCAGGGACCCAGTACTTC

d_gene: TRBD2
abundance: few
j_gene: TRBJ2-3
v_gene: TRBV5-1
CDR3aa: CASRSTSAGADTQYF
CDR3nt: TGCGCCAGCAGGTCAACTAGCGCTGGGGCAGATACGCAGTATTTT

d_gene: NA
abundance: NA
j_gene: TRBJ2-7
v_gene: TRBV12-3/TRBV12-4
CDR3aa: CASSSVREQYF
CDR3nt: TGTGCCAGCAGCTCCGTGAGGGAGCAGTACTTC

d_gene: NA
abundance: NA
j_gene: TRBJ1-5
v_gene: TRBV27
CDR3aa: CASSLSDPRNNQPQHF
CDR3nt: TGTGCCAGCAGTTTATCGGACCCTAGGAACAATCAGCCCCAGCATTTT

d_gene: NA
abundance: few
j_gene: TRBJ2-7
v_gene: TRBV30
CDR3aa: CAWNRGRSYEQYF
CDR3nt: TGTGCCTGGAATCGGGGAAGGTCCTACGAGCAGTACTTC

d_gene: TRBD1
abundance: NA
j_gene: TRBJ1-2
v_gene: TRBV7-9
CDR3aa: CASSFSDRGYGYTF
CDR3nt: TGTGCCAGCAGCTTTTCGGACAGGGGCTATGGCTACACCTTC

d_gene: NA
abundance: few
j_gene: TRBJ2-7
v_gene: TRBV18
CDR3aa: CASSPDFYEQYF
CDR3nt: TGTGCCAGCTCACCCGATTTCTACGAGCAGTACTTC

d_gene: TRBD1
abundance: NA
j_gene: TRBJ2-7
v_gene: TRBV20-1
CDR3aa: CSAPGQGREQYF
CDR3nt: TGCAGTGCCCCGGGACAGGGGCGGGAGCAGTACTTC

d_gene: NA
abundance: few
j_gene: TRBJ1-4
v_gene: TRBV12-3/TRBV12-4
CDR3aa: CASSPRGRGREKLFF
CDR3nt: TGTGCCAGCAGCCCAAGAGGACGGGGTAGAGAAAAACTGTTTTTT